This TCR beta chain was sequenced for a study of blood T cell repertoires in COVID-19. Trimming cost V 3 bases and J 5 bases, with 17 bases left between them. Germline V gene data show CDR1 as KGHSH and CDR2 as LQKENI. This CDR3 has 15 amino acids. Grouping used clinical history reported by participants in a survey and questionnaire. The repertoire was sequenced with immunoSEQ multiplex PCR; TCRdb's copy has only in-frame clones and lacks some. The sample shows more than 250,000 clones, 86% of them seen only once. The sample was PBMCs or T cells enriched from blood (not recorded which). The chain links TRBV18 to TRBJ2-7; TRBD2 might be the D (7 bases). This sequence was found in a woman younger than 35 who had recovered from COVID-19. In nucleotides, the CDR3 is TGTGCCAGCTCACCGGGGCGGGGGCGCGTCGACGAGCAGTACTTC. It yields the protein CASSPGRGRVDEQYF. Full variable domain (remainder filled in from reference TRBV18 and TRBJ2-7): NAGVMQNPRHLVRRRGQEARLRCSPMKGHSHVYWYRQLPEEGLKFMVYLQKENIIDESGMPKERFSAEFPKEGPSILRIQQVVRGDSAAYFCASSPGRGRVDEQYFGPGTRLTVT.